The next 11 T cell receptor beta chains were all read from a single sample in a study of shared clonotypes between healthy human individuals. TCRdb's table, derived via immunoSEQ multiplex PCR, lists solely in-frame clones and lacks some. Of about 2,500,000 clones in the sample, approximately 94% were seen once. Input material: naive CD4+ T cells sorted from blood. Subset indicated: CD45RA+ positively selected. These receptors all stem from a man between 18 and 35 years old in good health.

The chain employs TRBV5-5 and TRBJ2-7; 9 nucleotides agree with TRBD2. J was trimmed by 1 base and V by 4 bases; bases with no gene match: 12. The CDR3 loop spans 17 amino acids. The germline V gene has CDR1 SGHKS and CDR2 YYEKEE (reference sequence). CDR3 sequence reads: CASSRIAGGSESYEQYF. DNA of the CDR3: TGTGCCAGCAGCCGCATTGCGGGAGGGTCAGAGTCCTACGAGCAGTACTTC.

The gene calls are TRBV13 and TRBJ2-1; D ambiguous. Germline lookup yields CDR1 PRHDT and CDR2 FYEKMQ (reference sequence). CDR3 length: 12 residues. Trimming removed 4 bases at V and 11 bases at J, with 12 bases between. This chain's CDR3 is CASSSPGLQQFF. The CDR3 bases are TGTGCCAGCAGCTCCCCGGGCCTCCAGCAGTTCTTC.

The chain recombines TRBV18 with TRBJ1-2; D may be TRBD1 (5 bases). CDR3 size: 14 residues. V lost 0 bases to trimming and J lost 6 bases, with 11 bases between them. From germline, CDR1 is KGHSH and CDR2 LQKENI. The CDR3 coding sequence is TGTGCCAGCTCACCACCGGGACTGATCCATGGCTACACCTTC. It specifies CASSPPGLIHGYTF.

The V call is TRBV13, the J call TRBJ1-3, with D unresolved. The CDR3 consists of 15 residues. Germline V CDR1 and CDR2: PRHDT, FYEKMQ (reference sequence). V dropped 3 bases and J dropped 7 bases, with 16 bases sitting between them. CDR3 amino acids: CASSFLGVRVNTIYF. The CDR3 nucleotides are TGTGCCAGCAGCTTTCTAGGTGTAAGAGTCAACACCATATATTTT.

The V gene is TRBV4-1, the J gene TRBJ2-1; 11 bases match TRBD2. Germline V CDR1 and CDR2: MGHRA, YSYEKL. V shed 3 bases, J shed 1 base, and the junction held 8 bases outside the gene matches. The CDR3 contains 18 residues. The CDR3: CASSQATSGDPSYNEQFF. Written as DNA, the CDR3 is TGCGCCAGCAGCCAGGCGACTAGCGGGGACCCTTCCTACAATGAGCAGTTCTTC.

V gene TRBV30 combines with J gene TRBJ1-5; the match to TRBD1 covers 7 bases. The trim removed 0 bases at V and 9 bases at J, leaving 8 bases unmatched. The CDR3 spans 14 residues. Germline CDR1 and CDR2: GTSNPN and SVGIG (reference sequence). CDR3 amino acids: CAWSVMGQSWPQHF. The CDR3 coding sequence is TGTGCCTGGAGTGTAATGGGACAGTCATGGCCCCAGCATTTT.

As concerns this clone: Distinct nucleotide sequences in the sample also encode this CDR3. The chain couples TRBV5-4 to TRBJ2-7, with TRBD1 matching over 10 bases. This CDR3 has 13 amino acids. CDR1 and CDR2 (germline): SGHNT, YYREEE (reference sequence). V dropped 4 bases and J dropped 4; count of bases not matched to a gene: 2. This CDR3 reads CASSRGQGYEQYF. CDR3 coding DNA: TGTGCCAGCAGCCGGGGACAGGGGTACGAGCAGTACTTC.

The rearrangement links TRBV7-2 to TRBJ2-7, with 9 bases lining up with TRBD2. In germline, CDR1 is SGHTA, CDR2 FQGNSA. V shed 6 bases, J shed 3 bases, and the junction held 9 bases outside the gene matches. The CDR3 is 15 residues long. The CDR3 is CASSIDSGGNYEQYF. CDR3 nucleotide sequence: TGTGCCAGCAGTATCGATAGCGGGGGTAACTACGAGCAGTACTTC.

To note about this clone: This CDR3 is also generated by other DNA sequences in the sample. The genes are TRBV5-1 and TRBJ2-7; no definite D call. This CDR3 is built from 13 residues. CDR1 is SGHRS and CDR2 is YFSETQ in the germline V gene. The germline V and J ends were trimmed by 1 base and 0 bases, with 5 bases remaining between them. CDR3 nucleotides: TGCGCCAGCAGCTTGAGGTCCTCCTACGAGCAGTACTTC. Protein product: CASSLRSSYEQYF.

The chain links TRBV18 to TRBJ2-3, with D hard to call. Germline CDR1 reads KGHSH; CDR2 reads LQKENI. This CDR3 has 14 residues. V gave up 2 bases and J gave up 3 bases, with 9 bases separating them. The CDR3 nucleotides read TGTGCCAGCTCACCAATCTCTGGGACAGATACGCAGTATTTT. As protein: CASSPISGTDTQYF.

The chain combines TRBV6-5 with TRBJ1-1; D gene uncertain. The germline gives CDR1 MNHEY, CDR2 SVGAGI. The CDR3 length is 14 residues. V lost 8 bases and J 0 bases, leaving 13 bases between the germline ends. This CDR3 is CASGPRALNTEAFF. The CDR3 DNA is TGTGCCAGCGGTCCCCGGGCTCTGAACACTGAAGCTTTCTTT.